This T cell receptor (beta chain) was identified in a study of T cells in Graves' hyperthyroidism and ophthalmopathy. Notes on the study in general: Among clonotypes expanded in thyroid above 0.001, most were also found in blood.

Amplification of TCR beta CDR3 regions used RNA as the template. With the HTBI primer set, the TCR CDR3 went through a first round of RT-PCR. TCRdb ran MiXCR on the multiplex PCR reads and lists one entry per CDR3 protein. The sample comprises around 700,000 distinct CDR3 sequences, roughly 20% of which are singletons, and 16% rests with the top ten. This clonotype was seen more than once but under ten times. Its target is not known. CDR3 length: 15 residues. Germline V gives CDR1 MNHEY, CDR2 SVGAGI. Trimming stripped 0 bases from V and 6 bases from J, with 12 bases between. The V and J genes are TRBV6-5 and TRBJ1-5; a weak D match, TRBD1 (5 bases). Sequencing used blood. The TCR sequence derives from a woman between 50 and 59 years old with Graves' hyperthyroidism that later progressed to Graves' ophthalmopathy. For the CDR3, the DNA is TGTGCCAGCAGTTACTCGCGGCAGGGTGGTCAGCCCCAGCATTTT. It encodes CASSYSRQGGQPQHF.